This T cell receptor beta chain stems from a study of CD8 T cells in Susac syndrome (dated by TCRdb to between 2018 and 2020). A note on the overall study: The study used repertoire sequencing to test whether antigen drove CD8+ T cell activation and differentiation in Susac syndrome. CD8+ T cell repertoire clonality was compared between fewer than 13 healthy donors, roughly 14 Susac syndrome patients and around 15 multiple sclerosis patients. What the work shows at the level of the full study, not this receptor alone: The TCR sequencing and HLA analysis was acknowledged to have included a relatively small number of individuals.

High-throughput TCR beta sequencing profiled peripheral blood CD8+ and CD4+ T cells from healthy donors, Susac syndrome patients and multiple sclerosis patients. The multiple sclerosis controls were treatment-naive patients whose relapsing-remitting disease, either stable or active, fulfilled the revised McDonald criteria. Bulk CD8+ and CD4+ T cells were purified magnetically by negative isolation, whereas CD8+ TEMRA cells were enriched by FACS. Blood was drawn into EDTA tubes, processed within 24 hours, and PBMCs were isolated by density gradient centrifugation. PBMCs intended for TCR sequencing were cryopreserved in liquid nitrogen and thawed later in a water bath at 37 degrees C. Purity of sorted or isolated CD4+, CD8+ and CD8+ TEMRA cells was at least 90%. RNA was extracted using the RNeasy kit, and about 0.5 to 1 ug of the RNA was reverse transcribed with random hexamers. The immunoSEQ multiplex PCR assay, covering 54 Vbeta and 13 Jbeta segments, was used to amplify TCR beta CDR3 regions. PCR amplification bias was corrected by using a synthetic template baseline for primer optimization and computational correction. In the original analysis: Only productive sequences were kept, with reads annotated to V, D and J genes according to IMGT and analyzed in immunoSEQ Analyzer. To calculate clonality, Shannon entropy was normalized by log2 of the number of productive unique sequences and then subtracted from one. Public and private clones were assessed among the 100 most prevalent clones of each patient and control. A clone was defined as Susac-specific if it was absent from the healthy and MS cohorts, from some 1,100 published viral clones and from other ImmuneACCESS disease sequences. TCRdb cleaned the public reads at Q25 with fastp, built clones with MiXCR and kept in-frame beta chains. Every entry covers one CDR3 protein and lists the most common genes and DNA from its rows. What appears here as the V and J calls and clone size reflects TCRdb's work, not the paper's. For this sample there are about 290,000 distinct CDR3 sequences; roughly 85% appear just once. The ten top clones hold around 0.2% of the sample.

From the cysteine through the phenylalanine, the CDR3 covers 14 amino acids. The CDR3 DNA has 42 bases and is translated from base 1. Trimming leaves V shorter by 7 bases and J shorter by 2 bases, with the junction holding 4 bases beyond the gene matches. CDR1 and CDR2 were assigned from the germline V gene (reference sequence) as LNHDA and SQIVND. This clonotype was counted once. This clone's antigen is unknown. Within one base of it there is no much larger clone, and no base qualities were kept. A single read constitutes weak evidence. The rearrangement combines TRBV19 with TRBJ2-1; TRBD1 aligns with 8 central bases. The TCR was taken from a human donor with multiple sclerosis. Sequencing was carried out using CD8+ T cells from PBMCs. CDR3 reads: CASTRQGTYNEQFF. The DNA reads as follows: TGTGCCAGTACCCGACAGGGGACCTACAATGAGCAGTTCTTC. Beyond the CDR3, the reference TRBV19 and TRBJ2-1 genes provide the residues; the full variable domain reads: DGGITQSPKYLFRKEGQNVTLSCEQNLNHDAMYWYRQDPGQGLRLIYYSQIVNDFQKGDIAEGYSVSREKKESFPLTVTSAQKNPTAFYLCASTRQGTYNEQFFGPGTRLTVL.